The source of this T cell receptor (beta chain) is a study of blood T cell repertoires in COVID-19 (TCRdb year 2020). A note on the overall study: Samples from collaborators originated in the United States, Italy and Spain and spanned both the acute and convalescent phases of COVID-19. The material from the prospective study consisted of cDNA or gDNA derived from T cells, B-cell-depleted T cells, or PBMCs. The dataset comprised deeply sampled blood TCRbeta repertoires from subjects exposed to, actively infected with, or recovered from COVID-19. The repertoires were made available in a free public database intended to serve as a resource for research on the immune response to SARS-CoV-2. Samples came from the ongoing ImmuneRACE study (first 160 participants) plus 1,254 subjects from 6 global collaborators. The sample metadata nearly always contained a de-identified subject ID, COVID-19 status, age in years and sex. HLA class I and class II types, where available, came from metadata supplied by the sample provider rather than from assay-based typing. Overall results and qualifications from the work: Clinical and demographic metadata were provided uncurated, with the amount varying by source and participant.

In Seattle, one collaborating source enrolled patients while the infection was active and tracked those patients longitudinally over the course of disease. Collaborating institutions collected whole blood in K2EDTA tubes following their own protocols. Collaborator samples were shipped for TCRbeta analysis as frozen whole blood, isolated PBMCs, or DNA extracted from either sample type. The immunoSEQ Assay, a bias-controlled multiplex PCR, was used to amplify TCRbeta CDR3 regions from genomic DNA. For the original study's pipeline: The number of nucleated cells in each sample was estimated from the amplification of reference gene primers within the assay. To quantify the absolute abundance of each unique TCRbeta CDR3 rearrangement, sequence reads were collapsed and filtered. For each sample, productive Simpson clonality was calculated as the square root of Simpson's diversity index over productive rearrangements. TCRdb took over this immuneACCESS table, retaining in-frame rearrangements with V and J assigned. Such tables are incomplete; in checked studies, under half of the missing clones stem from an unresolved V gene, and the remainder is unexplained. The V and J calls and clone size were taken over from that table, and D and trimming were inferred from the DNA. The sample records 450,000 or so clones, nearly 90% of which are singletons. The biggest ten clones account for around 0.92% of the sample.

The CDR3 contains 20 residues, cysteine and phenylalanine counted. Only the CDR3 region is kept as DNA, spanning 60 bases read in frame from base 1. After removal of 3 bases from V and 0 bases from J, the junction retains 12 bases not matched to a gene. CDR1 and CDR2, per the germline V gene, are SGDLS and YYNGEE. In regard to this clone: Its target antigen remains unknown. Per-nucleotide qualities are absent, and no much larger clonotype sits a single base away.

The TCR originated in a man aged 18 to 30 with COVID-19, enrolled during active disease. Rearrangement joined TRBV9 to TRBJ2-3; 14 junctional bases match TRBD2. The sample comprised peripheral blood. In nucleotide form, the sequence is TGTGCCAGCAGCGGACTAGCGGGAGGGAATATTCTTTCTAGCACAGATACGCAGTATTTT. This is translated as CASSGLAGGNILSSTDTQYF.